Listed here are 17 T cell receptor beta chains from one sample, sequenced in a study of cytomegalovirus exposure and HLA in healthy donors. 60 Vbeta and 13 Jbeta primers were used in PCR. This table comes from immunoSEQ multiplex PCR, and its TCRdb copy is limited to in-frame clones, with some not included. The data contain under 170,000 clones, around 60% of them singletons. Sequencing used PBMCs. Receptor source: a woman aged 55-70 years in good health and CMV-seropositive.

This rearrangement joins TRBV14 to TRBJ1-2, with TRBD1 as a possible D gene (5 bases). The CDR3 totals 16 residues. With 2 bases removed from V and 6 bases from J, the gap between germline ends came to 19 bases. Germline CDR1 and CDR2: SGHDN and FVKESK. CDR3 coding DNA: TGTGCCAGCAGCCAATCCTCCGGGACTCATTTTAATGGCTACACCTTC. Its translation is CASSQSSGTHFNGYTF.

This clone has more than one count but fewer than ten. The rearrangement links TRBV30 to TRBJ2-1; 8 nucleotides line up with TRBD1. V lost 2 bases to trimming and J lost 8 bases; unmatched junction nucleotides: 5. The V gene's germline CDR1 is GTSNPN and CDR2 SVGIG (reference sequence). This CDR3 has 13 residues. The CDR3 protein is CAWSRQGAYEQFF. CDR3 nucleotide sequence: TGTGCCTGGAGTAGGCAGGGGGCTTATGAGCAGTTCTTC.

The V gene is TRBV5-1, the J gene TRBJ2-3; a possible D gene is TRBD2 (5 bases). CDR1 SGHRS and CDR2 YFSETQ come from the germline V gene. CDR3 length: 15 amino acids. The ends were cut back, 0 bases at V and 0 bases at J, with 8 bases in the middle. This CDR3 is CASSLVGESTDTQYF. The CDR3 nucleotides are TGCGCCAGCAGCTTGGTGGGAGAAAGCACAGATACGCAGTATTTT.

The chain employs TRBV19 and TRBJ2-5; weak D call: TRBD1 (5 bases). This CDR3 region has 16 residues. From germline, CDR1 is LNHDA and CDR2 SQIVND (reference sequence). V dropped 2 bases and J dropped 5 bases, with 18 bases sitting between them. The CDR3 is CASSIIPGYEAETQYF. The DNA for the CDR3 is TGTGCCAGTAGTATAATTCCAGGGTACGAGGCGGAGACCCAGTACTTC.

This CDR3 reads CASSPRTLLSYEQYF. The DNA of the CDR3 is TGTGCCAGCAGTCCCCGGACACTCCTCTCCTACGAGCAGTACTTC. The chain is built from TRBV28 and TRBJ2-7, with D perhaps TRBD1 (5 bases). Germline V gene lookup returns CDR1 MDHEN and CDR2 SYDVKM. The CDR3 contains 15 residues. Trimming cost V 5 bases and J 0 bases, with 14 bases left between them.

This clone was observed once. The J gene is TRBJ1-1, the V gene TRBV11-3; D not resolved. Germline V gives CDR1 SGHNT, CDR2 YENEEA. The CDR3 covers 14 residues. Trimming cost V 0 bases and J 1 base, with 6 bases left between them. CDR3 amino acids: CASSLEPGNTEAFF. The CDR3 DNA follows: TGTGCCAGCAGCTTAGAACCAGGGAACACTGAAGCTTTCTTT.

In its sample, this clone was seen a few times. The CDR3 region is CASSLVGGSDSPLHF. CDR3 nucleotides: TGTGCCAGCAGCTTGGTTGGGGGGAGCGATTCACCCCTCCACTTT. The chain joins TRBV5-5 to TRBJ1-6, with D tentatively TRBD1 (5 bases). The V end was cut by 0 bases, the J end by 8 bases, with 12 bases between. CDR1 and CDR2 from the germline V gene are SGHKS and YYEKEE (reference sequence). This CDR3 comprises 15 residues.

The rearrangement uses TRBV28 and TRBJ2-2; TRBD1 matches 8 bases. This CDR3 has 14 amino acids. Germline V CDR1 and CDR2: MDHEN, SYDVKM. With V trimmed by 5 bases and J by 13 bases, 12 bases remained unmatched. The CDR3 DNA sequence: TGTGCCAGCAGTACTCCGGGACAGGACCTCCGGCTGTTTTTT. This translates into CASSTPGQDLRLFF. Supplemented by reference TRBV28 and TRBJ2-2, the full variable domain reads DVKVTQSSRYLVKRTGEKVFLECVQDMDHENMFWYRQDPGLGLRLIYFSYDVKMKEKGDIPEGYSVSREKKERFSLILESASTNQTSMYLCASSTPGQDLRLFFGEGSRLTVL.

V gene TRBV6-1 combines with J gene TRBJ2-7; 12 nucleotides align to TRBD2. With V trimmed by 4 bases and J by 3 bases, 4 bases remained unmatched. The germline V gene encodes CDR1 MNHNS and CDR2 SASEGT. This CDR3 contains 15 residues. CDR3 nucleotide sequence: TGTGCCAGCAGTGCCTCTAGCGGGAGGGGCTACGAGCAGTACTTC. Amino acids: CASSASSGRGYEQYF.

The chain carries TRBV19 and TRBJ2-2; 7 bases fit TRBD2. Germline V gene sequence: CDR1 LNHDA, CDR2 SQIVND (reference sequence). The CDR3 contains 17 residues. The trim removed 4 bases at V and 2 bases at J, leaving 10 bases unmatched. CDR3 in amino acids: CASSTRSLAENTGELFF. CDR3 DNA sequence: TGTGCCAGTAGTACCCGAAGCCTAGCGGAAAACACCGGGGAGCTGTTTTTT.

This sequence joins TRBV19 and TRBJ2-3; 9 positions agree with TRBD1. The CDR3 loop spans 15 amino acids. The germline CDR1 and CDR2 sequences are LNHDA and SQIVND (reference sequence). J was trimmed by 8 bases and V by 5 bases; bases with no gene match: 11. The CDR3, as DNA: TGTGCCAGTAGTTTCGACAGGGGGGTCAGCGGTACGCAGTATTTT. It specifies CASSFDRGVSGTQYF.

The chain couples TRBV29-1 to TRBJ1-1; D ambiguous. The germline V and J ends were trimmed by 7 bases and 0 bases, with 12 bases remaining between them. The germline CDR1 and CDR2 sequences are SQVTM and ANQGSEA. The CDR3 runs to 13 residues. The CDR3 DNA is TGCAGCGAAATTTCCCACATGAACACTGAAGCTTTCTTT. It is translated as CSEISHMNTEAFF.

V is TRBV21-1 and J is TRBJ2-7; the table's D call, TRBD1, has no DNA check behind it. TRBV21-1 is labeled a pseudogene. The CDR3 consists of 17 residues. CDR3 protein: CASSNALDRMRPCEQYF. CDR3 DNA: TGTGCCAGCAGCAACGCCCTGGACAGGATGAGGCCATGCGAGCAGTACTTC.

V usage is TRBV6-5 and J usage is TRBJ2-7; D is possibly TRBD2 (5 bases). Germline V gives CDR1 MNHEY, CDR2 SVGAGI. Trimming left V 0 bases short and J 6 bases short, with 15 bases between. The CDR3 has 15 residues. CDR3: CASSYSSGYEAEQYF. CDR3 DNA: TGTGCCAGCAGTTACTCCTCGGGGTATGAGGCCGAGCAGTACTTC.

V gene TRBV11-2 combines with J gene TRBJ2-7, with D possibly being TRBD2 (6 bases). CDR1 is SGHAT and CDR2 is FQNNGV in the germline V gene. V was shortened by 2 bases and J by 4 bases, with 12 bases between the two germline ends. CDR3 size: 14 residues. CDR3 in DNA: TGTGCCAGCAGCTTATGGCCGGGAGAGTACGAGCAGTACTTC. Protein product: CASSLWPGEYEQYF.

This clone was observed a few times. The rearrangement joins TRBV7-9 to TRBJ2-7, with D possibly being TRBD2 (5 bases). Deletions cut 5 bases from V and 2 bases from J, with 13 bases between. The CDR3 extends over 14 amino acids. CDR1 and CDR2 from the germline V gene are SEHNR and FQNEAQ (reference sequence). CDR3 protein: CASSPTGITYEQYF. The DNA of the CDR3 is TGTGCCAGCAGCCCCACGGGGATTACCTACGAGCAGTACTTC.

The chain employs TRBV18 and TRBJ2-5, with TRBD2 matching over 13 bases. The J call may be wrong; the DNA end is better matched by TRBJ2-7. Germline-derived CDR1 and CDR2 are KGHSH and LQKENI. The CDR3 is 14 amino acids. CDR3 amino acids: CASSRTSGSHEQYF. The CDR3 DNA is TGTGCCAGCTCACGGACTAGCGGGAGTCACGAGCAGTACTTC.